Presented here are 22 T cell receptor beta chains from one specimen sequenced in a study of regulatory T cells in long-lasting Graves disease. Library construction for TCR beta used iRepertoire HTBI primers and Arm-PCR of CDR3 regions. TCRdb reprocessed the multiplex PCR reads with MiXCR, giving one entry per CDR3 protein. Here the sample spans 450,000 to 500,000 distinct CDR3 sequences, 15% to 20% being singletons. Time point of the sample: newly diagnosed GD, antithyroid drugs for less than 3 months. Scientists built the TCR library using RNA that was extracted from PBMCs. These records were also assigned to another study, of T cells in Graves' hyperthyroidism and ophthalmopathy.

Sample: peripheral blood mononuclear cells (PBMCs), taken at new diagnosis, from a patient treated with antithyroid drugs. The receptor set was obtained from a man between 35 and 55 years old with Graves disease.

This clonotype was seen many times. The chain recombines TRBV24-1 with TRBJ2-1; 7 nucleotides agree with TRBD1. J lost 10 bases, V lost 0 bases, and 5 bases had no gene match. The CDR3 length is 14 residues. Germline V lookup: CDR1 KGHDR, CDR2 SFDVKD. The CDR3 coding sequence is TGTGCCACCAGTGATTTGGGGCAGGGGGACGAGCAGTTCTTC. This encodes CATSDLGQGDEQFF.

Ten or more counts support this clonotype. CDR3 bases: TGTGCCACTGGGGGACGAGGGGGCTACGAGCAGTACTTC. Protein sequence: CATGGRGGYEQYF. The rearrangement joins TRBV27 to TRBJ2-7; possible D gene TRBD1, 6 bases. Trimming stripped 10 bases from V and 3 bases from J, with 16 bases between. CDR3 length: 13 residues. The germline gives CDR1 MNHEY, CDR2 SMNVEV (reference sequence).

This clonotype was seen ten or more times. V is TRBV7-2 and J is TRBJ2-1; D not certain. Germline-derived CDR1 and CDR2 are SGHTA and FQGNSA. This CDR3 region has 15 residues. The germline V and J ends were trimmed by 1 base and 4 bases, with 11 bases remaining between them. CDR3 amino acids: CASSLGPERYNEQFF. DNA for the CDR3: TGTGCCAGCAGCTTAGGCCCGGAGCGTTACAATGAGCAGTTCTTC.

Only one count was recorded for this clonotype. A much bigger clone sits one base away, suggesting this may be a read error. The rearrangement joins TRBV2 to TRBJ1-5; 11 nucleotides line up with TRBD1. CDR3 length equals 15 residues. CDR1 is SNHLY and CDR2 is FYNNEI in the germline V gene. The CDR3 bases are TGTGCCAGCAGGAGGGACAGGGGGGACAATCAGCTCCAGCATTTT. It codes for CASRRDRGDNQLQHF.

Only a few counts were recorded for this clonotype. The chain has TRBV5-1 and TRBJ1-6, with 7 bases lining up with TRBD1. This CDR3 spans 15 amino acids. With 4 bases clipped from V and 6 bases from J, the junction kept 7 bases outside the gene matches. The germline CDR1 and CDR2 sequences are SGHRS and YFSETQ. The CDR3 sequence is CASSTRTGANSPLHF. CDR3 in DNA: TGCGCCAGCAGCACGCGGACAGGAGCTAATTCACCCCTCCACTTT.

V and J are TRBV10-1 and TRBJ2-1, with TRBD2 identical over 10 bases. The germline CDR1 and CDR2 sequences are WNHNN and SYGVQD (reference sequence). V lost 1 base to trimming and J lost 4 bases; unmatched junction nucleotides: 7. The CDR3 loop spans 17 amino acids. CDR3: CASSEYLLAGDYNEQFF. The DNA for the CDR3 is TGCGCCAGCAGTGAGTACTTGCTAGCGGGAGATTACAATGAGCAGTTCTTC.

This rearrangement joins TRBV29-1 to TRBJ2-3; D is ambiguous. V lost 5 bases, J lost 6 bases, and 15 bases lay in between. CDR1 and CDR2 (germline): SQVTM, ANQGSEA. The CDR3 runs 13 residues. The CDR3 reads CSVPKLGGDTQYF. The CDR3 nucleotides read TGCAGCGTTCCAAAATTGGGCGGCGATACGCAGTATTTT.

This chain uses TRBV5-5 with TRBJ2-3, with D hard to call. This CDR3 has 15 amino acids. Germline V CDR1 and CDR2: SGHKS, YYEKEE (reference sequence). V lost 1 base and J lost 5, with 14 bases in between. This CDR3 is CASSLSVARQDTQYF. CDR3 sequence (DNA): TGTGCCAGCAGCTTGTCGGTAGCTCGTCAAGATACGCAGTATTTT. Filled out from reference TRBV5-5 and TRBJ2-3, the complete variable domain reads DAGVTQSPTHLIKTRGQQVTLRCSPISGHKSVSWYQQVLGQGPQFIFQYYEKEERGRGNFPDRFSARQFPNYSSELNVNALLLGDSALYLCASSLSVARQDTQYFGPGTRLTVL.

This clonotype has a count of ten or more. The chain recombines TRBV20-1 with TRBJ2-7, with a weak D call TRBD1 (6 bases). Germline CDR1 reads DFQATT; CDR2 reads SNEGSKA (reference sequence). Trimming cost V 3 bases and J 2 bases, with 11 bases left between them. The CDR3 is made up of 13 amino acids. This CDR3 reads CSARGHRTYEQYF. DNA for the CDR3: TGCAGTGCTAGGGGACACAGGACCTACGAGCAGTACTTC.

This clonotype was counted a few times. The chain carries TRBV7-3 and TRBJ2-1; 15 bases line up with TRBD2. Trimming took 5 bases from V and 6 from J; bases not matched to a gene: 8. Germline CDR1 SGHTA, CDR2 FQGTGA. The CDR3 totals 17 residues. The DNA for the CDR3 is TGTGCCAGCAGCCCCGGACTAGCGGGAGGGGCGGGCAATGAGCAGTTCTTC. This gives the protein CASSPGLAGGAGNEQFF.

This clonotype was seen ten or more times. The chain carries TRBV28 and TRBJ2-3; D is uncertain. From germline, CDR1 is MDHEN and CDR2 SYDVKM. CDR3 size: 14 residues. The V end was cut by 5 bases, the J end by 2 bases, with 11 bases between. The CDR3 is CASSDGSYTDTQYF. For the CDR3, the DNA is TGTGCCAGCAGTGACGGTTCTTACACAGATACGCAGTATTTT.

This sequence joins TRBV25-1 and TRBJ2-5; TRBD1 or TRBD2 may be the D gene (6 bases each). The CDR3 sequence is 11 residues long. V shed 8 bases and J shed 5 bases, with 9 bases lying between them. CDR1 and CDR2 from the germline V gene are MGHDK and SYGVNS. The CDR3 DNA sequence: TGTGCCAGCTCGGGGGCGGAGACCCAGTACTTC. This codes for CASSGAETQYF.

The genes are TRBV24-1 and TRBJ2-1; 8 bases fit TRBD2. The CDR3 covers 15 residues. Germline V gene data show CDR1 as KGHDR and CDR2 as SFDVKD. The trim removed 4 bases at V and 6 bases at J, leaving 7 bases unmatched. This CDR3 is CATSEPGTRSNEQFF. CDR3 nucleotides: TGTGCCACCAGTGAGCCCGGGACTAGGTCCAATGAGCAGTTCTTC.

The gene calls are TRBV6-1 and TRBJ2-5; TRBD1 might be the D (6 bases). The CDR3 has 13 residues. Trimming took off 6 bases at V and 3 bases at J, with 11 bases between the two ends. Germline-derived CDR1 and CDR2 are MNHNS and SASEGT. The CDR3 DNA is TGTGCCAGCAGCGGACAGACTGAAGAGACCCAGTACTTC. The encoded protein is CASSGQTEETQYF.

The table lists this clonotype with a few counts. A junction boundary mismatches the germline segment, possibly from a read error. The chain recombines TRBV12-3 or TRBV12-4 with TRBJ2-3; 15 nucleotides align to TRBD2. The CDR3 is 16 amino acids. CDR3 sequence (DNA): TGTGCCGGCAGCCTCGGACTAGCGGGAGGGACAGATACGCAGTATTTT. Translated, it gives CAGSLGLAGGTDTQYF.

This clonotype was detected ten times or more. The genes are TRBV7-9 and TRBJ2-3; no clear D gene. Trimming stripped 5 bases from V and 0 bases from J, with 12 bases between. The germline CDR1 and CDR2 sequences are SEHNR and FQNEAQ (reference sequence). This CDR3 is 15 amino acids long. The CDR3 bases are TGTGCCAGCAGCCCAAGTGAGGTTAGCACAGATACGCAGTATTTT. Translating gives CASSPSEVSTDTQYF.

The chain carries TRBV19 and TRBJ2-3; D not resolved. Germline lookup yields CDR1 LNHDA and CDR2 SQIVND (reference sequence). Trimming removed 7 bases at V and 1 base at J, with 6 bases between. This CDR3 region has 12 residues. The DNA of the CDR3 is TGTGCCAGTACCAGCGGCACAGATACGCAGTATTTT. This encodes CASTSGTDTQYF. The whole variable domain, filled in from reference TRBV19 and TRBJ2-3, reads DGGITQSPKYLFRKEGQNVTLSCEQNLNHDAMYWYRQDPGQGLRLIYYSQIVNDFQKGDIAEGYSVSREKKESFPLTVTSAQKNPTAFYLCASTSGTDTQYFGPGTRLTVL.

V and J are TRBV6-5 and TRBJ2-5, with 7 bases that match TRBD1. This CDR3 has 16 amino acids. Germline CDR1 is MNHEY and CDR2 is SVGAGI. V shed 2 bases and J 0 bases; nucleotides not matched to a gene: 6. The CDR3 DNA reads as TGTGCCAGCAGTTACGGCGTCAGGGGGAACCAAGAGACCCAGTACTTC. Translating gives CASSYGVRGNQETQYF.

Many counts were recorded for this clonotype. At one end, the junction sequence differs from germline, possibly due to a read error. The rearrangement uses TRBV12-3 or TRBV12-4 and TRBJ2-5, with D unclear. The CDR3 contains 15 residues. The CDR3: CASSLERIVQDTQYF. In nucleotides, the CDR3 is TGTGCCAGCAGTTTAGAGAGGATCGTTCAAGATACCCAGTACTTC.

The sample holds many counts of this clonotype. CDR3 loop: CASSPEPGARNTEAFF. The CDR3 bases are TGTGCCAGCAGTCCTGAACCGGGGGCGAGGAACACTGAAGCTTTCTTT. V usage is TRBV12-3 or TRBV12-4 and J usage is TRBJ1-1, with D maybe TRBD1 (6 bases). This CDR3 comprises 16 residues. V lost 5 bases and J lost 1, with 17 bases in between.

This clonotype came up many times. CDR3 protein: CASSLVPRHYEQYF. CDR3 in DNA: TGTGCCAGCAGCTTAGTCCCCAGACACTACGAGCAGTACTTC. The V and J genes are TRBV7-8 and TRBJ2-7; D gene uncertain. Between the trimmed V and J ends, which lost 1 base and 3 bases, there was a span of 10 bases. Germline V gives CDR1 SGHVS, CDR2 FQNEAQ. This CDR3 contains 14 residues.

V and J are TRBV5-1 and TRBJ2-1; TRBD2 aligns across 11 bases. V lost 0 bases to trimming and J lost 7 bases; unmatched junction nucleotides: 9. The CDR3 runs 17 residues. Germline CDR1 reads SGHRS; CDR2 reads YFSETQ. CDR3 nucleotide sequence: TGCGCCAGCAGCTTGGCCTCAACTAGCGGGAGTCTTAATGAGCAGTTCTTC. As protein: CASSLASTSGSLNEQFF.